A single sample is the source of the 25 T cell receptor beta chains below, sequenced in a study of blood T cell repertoires in COVID-19. The protocol was immunoSEQ multiplex PCR, while the TCRdb copy is restricted to in-frame clones and leaves out a portion. The sample shows about 160,000 clones, 84% of them seen only once. Sequencing input: peripheral blood. Receptors originate from a man younger than 30 with active or convalescent COVID-19.

The V and J genes are TRBV27 and TRBJ2-7, with TRBD1 matching over 9 bases. Germline trimming cut 3 bases from V and 0 bases from J; bases unmatched to any gene: 3. Germline V gene sequence: CDR1 MNHEY, CDR2 SMNVEV (reference sequence). This CDR3 region has 15 residues. CDR3 DNA: TGTGCCAGCAGTTTGTGGGGACAGGGCTCCTACGAGCAGTACTTC. This sequence encodes CASSLWGQGSYEQYF.

This chain uses TRBV28 with TRBJ1-6, with D possibly being TRBD1 (5 bases). The CDR3 is made up of 12 amino acids. V dropped 5 bases and J dropped 8 bases, with 7 bases sitting between them. Germline V CDR1 and CDR2: MDHEN, SYDVKM. The CDR3 is CASSMTDSPLHF. The CDR3 DNA sequence: TGTGCCAGCAGTATGACAGATTCACCCCTCCACTTT. Combining the CDR3 with reference TRBV28 and TRBJ1-6 gives the whole variable domain DVKVTQSSRYLVKRTGEKVFLECVQDMDHENMFWYRQDPGLGLRLIYFSYDVKMKEKGDIPEGYSVSREKKERFSLILESASTNQTSMYLCASSMTDSPLHFGNGTRLTVT.

The CDR3 nucleotides are TGTGCCAGCAGCTCGTCAGGGGGCAACCAATCACCCCTCCACTTT. Its protein is CASSSSGGNQSPLHF. The rearrangement joins TRBV7-2 to TRBJ1-6, with 8 nucleotides matching TRBD1. The germline V gene has CDR1 SGHTA and CDR2 FQGNSA. The CDR3 spans 15 residues. Trimming removed 4 bases from V and 10 bases from J; junction bases left unmatched: 9.

In its sample, this clone was seen once. This chain connects TRBV19 to TRBJ1-6; weak D call: TRBD1 (6 bases). Per the germline V gene, CDR1 is LNHDA and CDR2 is SQIVND (reference sequence). The V and J ends lost 5 bases and 14 bases respectively, with 19 bases between them. The length of the CDR3 is 14 residues. The CDR3 spells CASSGYLDSNTLHF. Here the CDR3 DNA reads TGTGCCAGTAGTGGCTATTTGGACAGTAACACCCTCCACTTT.

The chain has TRBV5-1 and TRBJ1-1; 9 bases fit TRBD1. V was clipped by 4 bases and J by 3 bases; unmatched bases: 7. The length of the CDR3 is 15 residues. The V gene's germline CDR1 is SGHRS and CDR2 YFSETQ. CDR3 sequence (DNA): TGCGCCAGCAGCATACCGACAGGGGGGGACACTGAAGCTTTCTTT. Its translation: CASSIPTGGDTEAFF.

This chain links TRBV7-3 with TRBJ2-3, with D hard to call. V was clipped by 5 bases and J by 1 base, with 7 bases between them. The CDR3 loop spans 13 amino acids. The germline gives CDR1 SGHTA, CDR2 FQGTGA. The CDR3 loop reads CASSLPGTDTQYF. The CDR3 DNA reads TGTGCCAGCAGCCTACCCGGCACAGATACGCAGTATTTT.

This clone has just one count. This rearrangement joins TRBV15 to TRBJ2-5; TRBD2 agrees at 8 bases. The CDR3 covers 16 residues. Looked up from germline, CDR1 is LNHNV and CDR2 is YYDKDF (reference sequence). The junction had 10 bases not matched to a gene; V was cut back by 6 bases and J by 1 base. The CDR3 region is CATRDSGGPTQETQYF. CDR3 nucleotide sequence: TGTGCCACCAGGGATTCGGGGGGGCCCACCCAAGAGACCCAGTACTTC.

The V call is TRBV2, the J call TRBJ2-5; tentatively, D is TRBD2 (6 bases). Germline V gene sequence: CDR1 SNHLY, CDR2 FYNNEI. V shed 3 bases and J shed 5 bases, with 10 bases lying between them. CDR3 length: 13 amino acids. The CDR3 DNA is TGTGCCAGCAGTGAGATCGGGAGCGAGACCCAGTACTTC. This translates into CASSEIGSETQYF.

This clone was detected a few times. The chain joins TRBV7-7 to TRBJ2-6, with 8 bases lining up with TRBD1. The germline V gene encodes CDR1 SSHAT and CDR2 FNYEAQ (reference sequence). CDR3 size: 19 residues. Germline trimming cut 5 bases from V and 0 bases from J; bases unmatched to any gene: 12. The CDR3 spells CASSPSRGQAYSGANVLTF. The DNA for the CDR3 is TGTGCCAGCAGCCCCTCTAGGGGACAGGCCTACTCTGGGGCCAACGTCCTGACTTTC.

The chain carries TRBV10-2 and TRBJ2-3; D perhaps matches TRBD2 (5 bases). Trimming left V 2 bases short and J 0 bases short, with 15 bases between. The CDR3 has 17 amino acids. Germline CDR1 is WSHSY and CDR2 is SAAADI. The CDR3 nucleotides read TGCGCCAGCAGTGAGACGGCGGTACTAGTGAGCACAGATACGCAGTATTTT. It translates to CASSETAVLVSTDTQYF.

The J gene is TRBJ1-1, the V gene TRBV18; D might be TRBD1 (6 bases). This CDR3 has 13 amino acids. V lost 6 bases and J 1 base, leaving 9 bases between the germline ends. Germline V gene data show CDR1 as KGHSH and CDR2 as LQKENI. CDR3: CASSETGNTEAFF. CDR3 coding DNA: TGTGCCAGCTCCGAGACAGGGAACACTGAAGCTTTCTTT.

J is TRBJ2-1 and V is TRBV4-2, with TRBD1 identical over 8 bases. V was clipped by 5 bases and J by 7 bases; unmatched bases: 10. The CDR3 consists of 15 residues. Germline V lookup: CDR1 LGHNA, CDR2 YNFKEQ. The CDR3 coding sequence is TGTGCCAGCAGCTCCCCAGGGGGCGCGAGGAATGAGCAGTTCTTC. The encoded protein is CASSSPGGARNEQFF.

V and J are TRBV7-2 and TRBJ2-1; D may be TRBD2 (6 bases). The germline gives CDR1 SGHTA, CDR2 FQGNSA. Trimming stripped 4 bases from V and 2 bases from J, with 12 bases between. The length of the CDR3 is 15 residues. CDR3 sequence reads: CASSSRAGPYNEQFF. The CDR3 DNA reads as TGTGCCAGCAGCTCCCGGGCGGGACCCTACAATGAGCAGTTCTTC.

V usage is TRBV14 and J usage is TRBJ1-4; the D gene is possibly TRBD1 (6 bases). Trimming took 5 bases from V and 8 from J, leaving 18 bases between them. This CDR3 contains 15 residues. CDR1 is SGHDN and CDR2 is FVKESK in the germline V gene. The CDR3 spells CASSALTGHSEKLFF. The CDR3 DNA reads TGTGCCAGCAGCGCCCTTACAGGGCACTCGGAAAAACTGTTTTTT.

V usage is TRBV5-1 and J usage is TRBJ1-4; possible D gene TRBD1, 6 bases. This CDR3 spans 16 amino acids. The V end was cut by 1 base, the J end by 4 bases, with 14 bases between. The germline V gene encodes CDR1 SGHRS and CDR2 YFSETQ. The CDR3 is CASSLRGGGDNEKLFF. CDR3 DNA: TGCGCCAGCAGCTTGCGTGGCGGGGGCGATAATGAAAAACTGTTTTTT.

Remarks on this clone: Within the sample, other DNA sequences also encode this same CDR3. This chain's CDR3 is CASSSGQGGYGYTF. The CDR3 nucleotides read TGCGCCAGCAGCTCCGGGCAGGGAGGCTATGGCTACACCTTC. The chain has TRBV5-1 and TRBJ1-2, with a weak D call TRBD1 (5 bases). The V and J ends lost 3 bases and 4 bases respectively, with 13 bases between them. The CDR3 is 14 residues long. CDR1 SGHRS and CDR2 YFSETQ come from the germline V gene.

The CDR3, as DNA: TGTGCCTTACAGGGGGTACAGGGGTTTAATTCACCCCTCCACTTT. Its translation is CALQGVQGFNSPLHF. The J gene is TRBJ1-6, the V gene TRBV30; 8 positions match TRBD1. The ends lost 7 bases at V and 6 bases at J; junction bases unmatched: 11. Per germline, CDR1 GTSNPN and CDR2 SVGIG (reference sequence). This CDR3 is built from 15 residues.

The J gene is TRBJ2-5, the V gene TRBV19; 7 nucleotides agree with TRBD1. The V gene end was trimmed by 5 bases and the J gene end by 0 bases; junction bases not matched to a gene: 6. The CDR3 loop spans 15 amino acids. Germline V lookup: CDR1 LNHDA, CDR2 SQIVND (reference sequence). The CDR3 DNA reads as TGTGCCAGTAGTCCTACCGGGACAGACCAAGAGACCCAGTACTTC. It codes for CASSPTGTDQETQYF.

The chain uses TRBV11-3 and TRBJ1-1, with D tentatively TRBD1 (6 bases). The germline gives CDR1 SGHNT, CDR2 YENEEA. This CDR3 spans 13 amino acids. V lost 3 bases and J 9 bases, leaving 14 bases between the germline ends. This chain's CDR3 is CASSFTGTSKAFF. CDR3 in DNA: TGTGCCAGCAGCTTCACCGGGACATCCAAAGCTTTCTTT.

This chain connects TRBV20-1 to TRBJ1-6, with 7 positions matching TRBD1. The junction had 8 bases not matched to a gene; V was cut back by 3 bases and J by 9 bases. Per the germline V gene, CDR1 is DFQATT and CDR2 is SNEGSKA (reference sequence). CDR3 length: 14 amino acids. CDR3 in DNA: TGCAGTGCTAGTGTGGGACAGCGTGGTTCACCCCTCCACTTT. The encoded protein is CSASVGQRGSPLHF.

This clone was counted once. The V call is TRBV7-8, the J call TRBJ2-2; 10 nucleotides align to TRBD2. Losses at the gene ends were 1 base for V and 2 bases for J; bases not matched to a gene: 16. The CDR3 is made up of 21 amino acids. Germline-derived CDR1 and CDR2 are SGHVS and FQNEAQ. The CDR3 DNA reads TGTGCCAGCAGCTTAGGGCCAGGACTGCGGACTAGCGGACCTAACACCGGGGAGCTGTTTTTT. It encodes CASSLGPGLRTSGPNTGELFF.

The CDR3, as DNA: TGTGCCAGCAGCCAAGTTGTCGGGGAGCAGTACTTC. This encodes CASSQVVGEQYF. The J gene is TRBJ2-7, the V gene TRBV3-1 (or the pseudogene TRBV3-2), with unresolved D. The CDR3 covers 12 residues. The germline gives CDR1 LGHDT, CDR2 YNNKEL (reference sequence). V gave up 1 base and J gave up 7 bases, with 8 bases separating them.

V usage is TRBV18 and J usage is TRBJ2-1; TRBD1 might be the D (5 bases). The V gene's germline CDR1 is KGHSH and CDR2 LQKENI. The CDR3 contains 16 residues. V was pared by 3 bases and J by 0 bases, with 12 bases between. Here the CDR3 reads CASSPSRTLSYNEQFF. The CDR3, as DNA: TGTGCCAGCTCACCGTCCAGGACACTCTCCTACAATGAGCAGTTCTTC.

The chain carries TRBV5-5 and TRBJ2-7; TRBD1 matches at 8 bases. CDR3 size: 14 residues. V dropped 4 bases and J dropped 5; count of bases not matched to a gene: 8. Per germline, CDR1 SGHKS and CDR2 YYEKEE (reference sequence). The CDR3 protein is CASSPEWTGNEQYF. The CDR3 nucleotides read TGTGCCAGCAGCCCGGAGTGGACAGGGAACGAGCAGTACTTC.

A few counts support this clone. The V and J genes are TRBV3-1 (or the pseudogene TRBV3-2) and TRBJ2-1, with TRBD2 matching 9 bases. Germline loops: CDR1 LGHDT, CDR2 YNNKEL (reference sequence). V lost 0 bases to trimming and J lost 4 bases; unmatched junction nucleotides: 7. The CDR3 totals 17 residues. In nucleotides, the CDR3 is TGTGCCAGCAGCCAAGATGGGCTAGCGGGAATTTACAATGAGCAGTTCTTC. Amino acid sequence: CASSQDGLAGIYNEQFF.